These 15 T cell receptor beta chains were all obtained from the same sample, sequenced in a study of Ad26.COV2.S vaccination and SARS-CoV-2 variants. Clones were sequenced by immunoSEQ multiplex PCR, and TCRdb holds only the in-frame ones, with some missing. The top ten hold roughly 3.3% of the sample, which has 300,000 to 450,000 clones, about 85% seen once. Treatment denoted: around 19 received Ad26.COV2.S at low or high dose, single or two shots; 5 received placebo; per-sample allocation not given. Day 63 after the first injection of vaccine or placebo was the sampling time. The sequencing used peripheral blood, collected in a trial of Ad26.COV2.S vaccine versus placebo. The receptor source for this set is a person aged 18-65 years who received the Ad26.COV2.S COVID-19 vaccine or a placebo.

The chain has TRBV4-1 and TRBJ1-2; 7 bases map to TRBD1. This CDR3 comprises 16 residues. Trimming took 3 bases from V and 5 from J; bases not matched to a gene: 12. Germline CDR1 and CDR2: MGHRA and YSYEKL. Written as DNA, the CDR3 is TGCGCCAGCAGCCATTCATCCCCGACAGGGAGGTATGGCTACACCTTC. Translation: CASSHSSPTGRYGYTF.

The chain has TRBV18 and TRBJ2-3; tentative D call: TRBD2 (6 bases). The CDR3 has 18 residues. The V end lost 1 base, the J end lost 2 bases, and 19 bases lay between the germline ends. CDR1 KGHSH and CDR2 LQKENI come from the germline V gene. The CDR3 coding sequence is TGTGCCAGCTCACCACTAGCGGCCCTATCATTAACCACAGATACGCAGTATTTT. Translated, it gives CASSPLAALSLTTDTQYF.

CDR3 sequence reads: CASSSSGRGRETQYF. The CDR3 bases are TGTGCCAGCAGTTCTAGCGGGAGAGGGAGAGAGACCCAGTACTTC. The chain employs TRBV28 and TRBJ2-5; 10 nucleotides align to TRBD2. Per germline, CDR1 MDHEN and CDR2 SYDVKM. The CDR3 spans 15 residues. V was clipped by 4 bases and J by 4 bases; unmatched bases: 6.

V is TRBV5-1 and J is TRBJ1-1; D uncertain. V was pared by 0 bases and J by 0 bases, with 6 bases between. Germline CDR1 SGHRS, CDR2 YFSETQ. This CDR3 comprises 14 residues. The chain's CDR3 is CASSLGRLNTEAFF. The CDR3 DNA follows: TGCGCCAGCAGCTTGGGCAGATTGAACACTGAAGCTTTCTTT.

The rearrangement uses TRBV7-2 and TRBJ2-7; 8 positions match TRBD2. Germline CDR1 and CDR2: SGHTA and FQGNSA. Germline trimming cut 4 bases from V and 6 bases from J; bases unmatched to any gene: 8. The CDR3 is made up of 14 amino acids. The DNA for the CDR3 is TGTGCCAGCAGCTCCCAGCGGGAGTCAGGCGAGCAGTACTTC. It encodes CASSSQRESGEQYF.

The J gene is TRBJ2-2, the V gene TRBV5-1; 7 bases agree with TRBD2. Germline V gene sequence: CDR1 SGHRS, CDR2 YFSETQ. V was pared by 0 bases and J by 7 bases, with 6 bases of the junction left unmatched. The CDR3 has 15 amino acids. The CDR3 DNA reads TGCGCCAGCAGCTTGGGACAGACTAGCAACGGGGAGCTGTTTTTT. As protein: CASSLGQTSNGELFF. Full variable domain (outside the CDR3, taken from reference TRBV5-1 and TRBJ2-2): KAGVTQTPRYLIKTRGQQVTLSCSPISGHRSVSWYQQTPGQGLQFLFEYFSETQRNKGNFPGRFSGRQFSNSRSEMNVSTLELGDSALYLCASSLGQTSNGELFFGEGSRLTVL.

The chain joins TRBV5-6 to TRBJ2-3; 11 bases match TRBD2. Germline values: CDR1 SGHDT, CDR2 YYEEEE. V dropped 7 bases and J dropped 4; count of bases not matched to a gene: 14. This CDR3 has 17 amino acids. The CDR3 sequence: CASPRSGLADVADTQYF. CDR3 in DNA: TGTGCCAGCCCCAGGTCGGGACTAGCGGACGTGGCAGATACGCAGTATTTT.

The chain combines TRBV11-3 with TRBJ2-1; 9 bases agree with TRBD2. The V gene's germline CDR1 is SGHNT and CDR2 YENEEA. Unmatched junction bases numbered 7, after V lost 4 bases and J lost 3 bases. This CDR3 contains 16 residues. The chain's CDR3 is CASSWGGGALYNEQFF. The CDR3, as DNA: TGTGCCAGCAGCTGGGGCGGGGGGGCCCTCTACAATGAGCAGTTCTTC.

This rearrangement joins TRBV28 to TRBJ2-5, with 7 bases fitting TRBD1. The CDR3 has 14 amino acids. The V segment lost 6 bases and the J segment 4 bases; nucleotides outside the gene matches: 8. Germline values: CDR1 MDHEN, CDR2 SYDVKM. CDR3 protein: CASSEGATRETQYF. The CDR3 DNA reads TGTGCCAGCAGCGAGGGGGCCACAAGAGAGACCCAGTACTTC.

The rearrangement links TRBV13 to TRBJ2-1, with TRBD2 identical over 7 bases. The CDR3 runs to 14 residues. The ends lost 5 bases at V and 8 bases at J; junction bases unmatched: 9. Germline CDR1 PRHDT, CDR2 FYEKMQ (reference sequence). The CDR3 reads CASSLGEGYDEQFF. The CDR3 coding sequence is TGTGCCAGCAGCCTCGGGGAGGGATATGATGAGCAGTTCTTC.

The CDR3 here is CASSPLGQGVGGYEQYF. As DNA, the CDR3 is TGTGCCAGCAGCCCCCTGGGACAGGGGGTTGGAGGCTACGAGCAGTACTTC. The rearrangement joins TRBV14 to TRBJ2-7; TRBD1 aligns across 11 bases. The germline V gene encodes CDR1 SGHDN and CDR2 FVKESK. J lost 3 bases, V lost 4 bases, and 11 bases had no gene match. CDR3 length equals 17 residues.

The chain employs TRBV3-1 (or the pseudogene TRBV3-2) and TRBJ2-2; no firm D call. The CDR3 covers 15 residues. V dropped 1 base and J dropped 4 bases, with 10 bases sitting between them. CDR1 is LGHDT and CDR2 is YNNKEL in the germline V gene (reference sequence). For the CDR3, the DNA is TGTGCCAGCAGCCAAGTCTTTGGGCCCACCGGGGAGCTGTTTTTT. Amino acids: CASSQVFGPTGELFF.

The chain recombines TRBV4-3 with TRBJ2-2; 8 nucleotides align to TRBD2. This CDR3 is 17 amino acids long. The germline CDR1 and CDR2 sequences are LGHNA and YSLEER. V dropped 0 bases and J dropped 5; count of bases not matched to a gene: 8. CDR3 region: CASSQEGSGTSTGELFF. In DNA form, the CDR3 reads TGCGCCAGCAGCCAAGAGGGGTCTGGGACTAGTACCGGGGAGCTGTTTTTT.

The gene calls are TRBV9 and TRBJ2-3, with 8 bases fitting TRBD1. Germline V lookup: CDR1 SGDLS, CDR2 YYNGEE. Germline trimming cut 4 bases from V and 4 bases from J; bases unmatched to any gene: 8. The CDR3 covers 15 residues. CDR3 residues: CASSPDRGLADTQYF. The DNA of the CDR3 is TGTGCCAGCAGCCCAGACAGGGGACTGGCAGATACGCAGTATTTT. Looking up the rest from reference TRBV9 and TRBJ2-3 gives the full variable domain: DSGVTQTPKHLITATGQRVTLRCSPRSGDLSVYWYQQSLDQGLQFLIQYYNGEERAKGNILERFSAQQFPDLHSELNLSSLELGDSALYFCASSPDRGLADTQYFGPGTRLTVL.

This chain joins TRBV11-2 and TRBJ2-1; TRBD2 might be the D (7 bases). This CDR3 has 15 amino acids. Germline V CDR1 and CDR2: SGHAT, FQNNGV. V was pared by 5 bases and J by 9 bases, with 20 bases between. The CDR3 DNA reads as TGTGCCAGCAGCCCCCAAGGGAGGGGGGGTGGTGAGCAGTTCTTC. This sequence encodes CASSPQGRGGGEQFF.